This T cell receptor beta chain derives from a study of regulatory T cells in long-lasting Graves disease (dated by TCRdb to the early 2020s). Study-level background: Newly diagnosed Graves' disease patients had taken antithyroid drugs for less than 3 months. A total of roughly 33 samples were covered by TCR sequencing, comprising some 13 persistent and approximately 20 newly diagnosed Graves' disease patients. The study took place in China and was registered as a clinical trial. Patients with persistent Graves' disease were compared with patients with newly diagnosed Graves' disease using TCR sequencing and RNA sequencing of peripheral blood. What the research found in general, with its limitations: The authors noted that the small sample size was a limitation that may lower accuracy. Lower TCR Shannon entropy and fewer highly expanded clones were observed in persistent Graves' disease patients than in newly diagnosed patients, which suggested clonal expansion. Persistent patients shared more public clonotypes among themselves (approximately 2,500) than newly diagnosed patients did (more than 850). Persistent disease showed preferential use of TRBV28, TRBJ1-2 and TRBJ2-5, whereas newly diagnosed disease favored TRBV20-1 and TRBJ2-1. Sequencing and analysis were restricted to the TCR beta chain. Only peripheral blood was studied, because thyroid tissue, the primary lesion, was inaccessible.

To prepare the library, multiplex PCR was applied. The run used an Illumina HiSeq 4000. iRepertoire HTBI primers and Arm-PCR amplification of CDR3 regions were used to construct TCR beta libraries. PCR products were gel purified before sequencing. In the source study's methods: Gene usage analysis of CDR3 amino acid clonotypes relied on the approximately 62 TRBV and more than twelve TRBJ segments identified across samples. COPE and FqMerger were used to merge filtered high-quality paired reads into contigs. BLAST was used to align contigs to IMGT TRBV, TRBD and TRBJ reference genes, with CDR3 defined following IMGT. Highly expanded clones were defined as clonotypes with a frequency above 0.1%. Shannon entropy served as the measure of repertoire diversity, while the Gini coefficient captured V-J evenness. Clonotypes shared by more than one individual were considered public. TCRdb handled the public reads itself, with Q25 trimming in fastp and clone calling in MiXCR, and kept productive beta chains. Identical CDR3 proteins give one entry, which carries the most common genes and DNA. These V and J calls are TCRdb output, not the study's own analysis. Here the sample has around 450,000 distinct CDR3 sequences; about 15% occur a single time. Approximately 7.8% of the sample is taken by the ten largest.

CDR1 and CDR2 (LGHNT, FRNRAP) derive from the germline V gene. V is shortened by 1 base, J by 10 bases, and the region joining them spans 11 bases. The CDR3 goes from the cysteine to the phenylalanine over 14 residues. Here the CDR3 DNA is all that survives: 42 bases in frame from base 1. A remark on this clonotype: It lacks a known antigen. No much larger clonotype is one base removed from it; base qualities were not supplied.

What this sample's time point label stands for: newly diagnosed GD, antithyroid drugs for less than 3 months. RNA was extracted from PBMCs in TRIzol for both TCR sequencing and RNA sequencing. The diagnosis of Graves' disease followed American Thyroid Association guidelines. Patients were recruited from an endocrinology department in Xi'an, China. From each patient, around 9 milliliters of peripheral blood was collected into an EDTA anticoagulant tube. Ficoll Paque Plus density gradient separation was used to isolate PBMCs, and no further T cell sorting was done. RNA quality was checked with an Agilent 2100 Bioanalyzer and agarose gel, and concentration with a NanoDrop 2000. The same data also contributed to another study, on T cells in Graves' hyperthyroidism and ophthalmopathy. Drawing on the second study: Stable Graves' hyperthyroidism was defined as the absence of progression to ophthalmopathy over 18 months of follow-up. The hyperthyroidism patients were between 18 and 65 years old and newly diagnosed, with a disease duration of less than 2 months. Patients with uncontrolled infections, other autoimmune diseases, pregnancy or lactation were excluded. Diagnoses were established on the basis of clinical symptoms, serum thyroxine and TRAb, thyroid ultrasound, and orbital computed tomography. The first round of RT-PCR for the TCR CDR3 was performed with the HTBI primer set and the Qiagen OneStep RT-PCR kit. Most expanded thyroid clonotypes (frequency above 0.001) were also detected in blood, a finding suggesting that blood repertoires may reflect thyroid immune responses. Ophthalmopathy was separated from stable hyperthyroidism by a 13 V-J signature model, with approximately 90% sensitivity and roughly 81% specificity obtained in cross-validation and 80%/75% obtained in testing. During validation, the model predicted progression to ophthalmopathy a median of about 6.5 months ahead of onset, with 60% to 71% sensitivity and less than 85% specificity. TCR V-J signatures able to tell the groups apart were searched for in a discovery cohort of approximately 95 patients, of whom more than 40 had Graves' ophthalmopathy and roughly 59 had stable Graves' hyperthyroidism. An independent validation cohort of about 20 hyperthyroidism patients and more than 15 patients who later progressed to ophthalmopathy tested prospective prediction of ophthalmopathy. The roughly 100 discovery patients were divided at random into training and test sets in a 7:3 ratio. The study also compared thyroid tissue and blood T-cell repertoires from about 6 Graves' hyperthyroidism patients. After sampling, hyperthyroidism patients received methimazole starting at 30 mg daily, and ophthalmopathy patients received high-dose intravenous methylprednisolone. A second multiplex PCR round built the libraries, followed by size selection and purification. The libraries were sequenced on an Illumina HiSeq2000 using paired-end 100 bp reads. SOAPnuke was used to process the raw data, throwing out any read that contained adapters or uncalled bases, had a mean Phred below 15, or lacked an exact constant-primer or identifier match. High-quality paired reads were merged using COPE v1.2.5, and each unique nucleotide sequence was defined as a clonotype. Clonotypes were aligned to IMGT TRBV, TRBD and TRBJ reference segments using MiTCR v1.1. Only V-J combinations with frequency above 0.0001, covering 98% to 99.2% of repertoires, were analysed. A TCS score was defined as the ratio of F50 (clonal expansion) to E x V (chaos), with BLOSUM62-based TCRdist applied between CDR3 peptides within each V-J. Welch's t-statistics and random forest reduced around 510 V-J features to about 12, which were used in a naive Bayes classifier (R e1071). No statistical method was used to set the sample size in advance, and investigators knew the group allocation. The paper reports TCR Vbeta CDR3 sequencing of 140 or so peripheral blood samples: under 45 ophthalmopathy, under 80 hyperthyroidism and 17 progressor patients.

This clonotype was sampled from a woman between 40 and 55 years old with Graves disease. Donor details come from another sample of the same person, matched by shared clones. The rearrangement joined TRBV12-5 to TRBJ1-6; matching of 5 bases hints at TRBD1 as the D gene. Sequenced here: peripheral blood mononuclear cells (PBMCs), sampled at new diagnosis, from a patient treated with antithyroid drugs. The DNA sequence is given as TGTGCTAGTGGTTTGGCAGGGACGGGATCACCCCTCCACTTT. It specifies CASGLAGTGSPLHF.